This record covers a single TCR beta chain. Antigen specificity is unknown. The repertoire was sequenced with immunoSEQ multiplex PCR; TCRdb's copy has only in-frame clones and lacks some. The profile shows approximately 5,800 clones, over 70% of them singletons. The data are from a study of T cell clones after liver transplantation. About the research overall: Three of the eight recipients were HCV-positive; the rest had non-autoimmune, non-viral transplant indications. Study-wide results and limits: The donor-reactive repertoire was only partly measurable in two subjects, lacking donor cells.

Germline values: CDR1 SEHNR, CDR2 FQNEAQ (reference sequence). Trimming stripped 5 bases from V and 0 bases from J, with 7 bases between. The CDR3 has 13 amino acids. This clonotype was sampled from a human donor who received a liver transplant. The chain recombines TRBV7-9 with TRBJ1-1, with D possibly matching TRBD1 (5 bases). The material sequenced was CD8+ T cells from blood, taken before liver transplant. The DNA of the CDR3 is TGTGCCAGCAGCGGGGCTGTGAACACTGAAGCTTTCTTT. It is translated as CASSGAVNTEAFF.